The rows below give T cell receptor beta chains drawn from one sample of a study of shared clonotypes between healthy human individuals. TCRdb's table, derived via immunoSEQ multiplex PCR, lists solely in-frame clones and lacks some. The table lists around 2,000,000 clones, about 95% of them singletons. Sequences were obtained from naive CD8+ T cells sorted from blood. All receptors derive from a man younger than 35 in good health. Each CDR3 is given with its conserved first and last residue. The D gene is left open where the match is weak. The listing skips clone size in some rows; elsewhere it reads once, few, many or a size class.

d_call j_call clone_size v_call cdr3_aa cdr3_nt
NA TRBJ2-7 NA TRBV7-4 CASSLEFRTHFYEQYF TGTGCCAGCAGCTTAGAATTTCGGACTCATTTTTACGAGCAGTACTTC
TRBD1 TRBJ2-3 NA TRBV7-9 CASTDSSGQGATDTQYF TGTGCCAGCACCGATTCTTCGGGGCAGGGGGCAACAGATACGCAGTATTTT
NA TRBJ2-7 NA TRBV6-5 CASSYSTGQALYEQYF TGTGCCAGCAGTTACTCCACAGGGCAGGCCTTGTACGAGCAGTACTTC
NA TRBJ2-7 NA TRBV28 CASSFWTGSYEQYF TGTGCCAGCAGTTTCTGGACGGGGTCCTACGAGCAGTACTTC
TRBD1 TRBJ2-5 NA TRBV6-5 CASSYEGAGETQYF TGTGCCAGCAGTTACGAGGGGGCTGGGGAGACCCAGTACTTC
NA TRBJ1-1 NA TRBV2 CASSHKGGLPNTEAFF TGTGCCAGCAGCCACAAGGGGGGACTACCGAACACTGAAGCTTTCTTT
TRBD2 TRBJ2-7 NA TRBV4-3 CASSPLAGEGYEQYF TGCGCCAGCAGCCCTTTAGCGGGAGAGGGATACGAGCAGTACTTC
TRBD1 TRBJ2-5 NA TRBV27 CASSTGGQETQYF TGTGCCAGCAGCACAGGGGGTCAAGAGACCCAGTACTTC
NA TRBJ1-2 once TRBV7-9 CASSLGFGGYTF TGTGCCAGCAGCTTGGGGTTCGGGGGCTACACCTTC
NA TRBJ1-1 NA TRBV7-2 CASSLMTGAGNTEAFF TGTGCCAGCAGCCTGATGACAGGTGCGGGGAACACTGAAGCTTTCTTT
NA TRBJ2-7 NA TRBV19 CASSAGQIYEQYF TGTGCCAGTAGTGCGGGACAGATATACGAGCAGTACTTC
NA TRBJ2-1 NA TRBV27 CASSLSTLPYNEQFF TGTGCCAGCAGTTTATCGACTTTACCCTACAATGAGCAGTTCTTC
NA TRBJ1-4 NA TRBV9 CASSVDGGGKEKLFF TGTGCCAGCAGCGTAGACGGAGGGGGTAAAGAAAAACTGTTTTTT
NA TRBJ2-1 NA TRBV9 CASSVEVSSYNEQFF TGTGCCAGCAGCGTAGAAGTAAGCTCCTACAATGAGCAGTTCTTC
NA TRBJ1-1 NA TRBV9 CASSVDLTNTEAFF TGTGCCAGCAGCGTAGATCTCACGAACACTGAAGCTTTCTTT
NA TRBJ1-5 NA TRBV2 CASSEAGGLPQGPQHF TGTGCCAGCAGTGAAGCCGGGGGCTTACCCCAGGGGCCCCAGCATTTT
NA TRBJ2-3 NA TRBV6-4 CASSEWLASTDTQYF TGTGCCAGCAGTGAGTGGCTAGCGAGCACAGATACGCAGTATTTT
TRBD1 TRBJ1-5 NA TRBV6-5 CASSYTTGSQPQHF TGTGCCAGCAGTTACACGACAGGGAGCCAGCCCCAGCATTTT
NA TRBJ1-1 NA TRBV4-1 CASSRESGPPLGTEAFF TGCGCCAGCAGCCGAGAGTCGGGACCTCCCCTCGGGACTGAAGCTTTCTTT